Reported below is one T cell receptor (beta chain). This record comes from a study of technical replicates of blood from a few donors. Some clones are missing from TCRdb's copy, which holds only in-frame ones; the method was immunoSEQ multiplex PCR. The sample shows 60,000 to 90,000 clones, roughly 90% of them seen only once. Per the germline V gene, CDR1 is SGHNT and CDR2 is YYREEE (reference sequence). This CDR3 is built from 14 residues. Trimming removed 0 bases at V and 1 base at J, with 7 bases between. The material sequenced was T cells isolated from PBMCs. The TCR sequence derives from a human donor in good health. The rearrangement links TRBV5-4 to TRBJ2-5; possible D gene TRBD1, 5 bases. The CDR3 sequence: CASSLDQGQETQYF. CDR3 nucleotide sequence: TGTGCCAGCAGCTTGGATCAGGGCCAAGAGACCCAGTACTTC.